The entry that follows covers one T cell receptor beta chain sequence. Participants spanned ages about 18 to 90 years and resided in about 25 US areas. Categorization into cohorts depended on clinical history that participants reported. Assay: immunoSEQ multiplex PCR; the TCRdb copy retains only in-frame clones and omits some. This sample carries 250,000 to 300,000 clones, 80% to 90% of them seen once, and the ten largest clones take 4.1%. The data stem from a study of blood T cell repertoires in COVID-19. Study summary: Whether acute or convalescent, the COVID-19 samples came from the United States, Italy and Spain.

Looked up from germline, CDR1 is KGHSH and CDR2 is LQKENI. V dropped 0 bases and J dropped 3 bases, with 8 bases sitting between them. The CDR3 covers 14 residues. The sequencing input was PBMCs or T cells enriched from blood (not recorded which). This receptor was identified in a man aged 30 to 39 with acute COVID-19. V usage is TRBV18 and J usage is TRBJ1-2; D is uncertain. CDR3 region: CASSPPGSDYGYTF. The CDR3 nucleotides read TGTGCCAGCTCACCACCTGGCAGCGACTATGGCTACACCTTC.